This T cell receptor beta chain was found in a study of blood T cell repertoires in COVID-19. Across the study: The United States, Italy and Spain supplied acute and convalescent COVID-19 samples. T cells, B-cell-depleted T cells, or PBMCs supplied cDNA or gDNA.

In the original analysis: How many nucleated cells were present was estimated from reference gene primer amplification. TCRdb keeps only in-frame clones here, not all; method: immunoSEQ multiplex PCR. Clonal size and the V and J genes are those of that table, whereas D and trimming came from the DNA. The table has fewer than 250,000 clones, 82% seen once. Sequenced input: peripheral blood. This clonotype originated in a woman older than 75 with acute or convalescent COVID-19.

The CDR3 protein is CASSPDRATYNSPLHF. CDR3 sequence (DNA): TGTGCCAGCAGTCCTGACAGGGCGACCTATAATTCACCCCTCCACTTT. The chain employs TRBV27 and TRBJ1-6; TRBD1 agrees at 7 bases. V gave up 5 bases and J gave up 2 bases; unmatched junction bases: 6. The germline V gene has CDR1 MNHEY and CDR2 SMNVEV (reference sequence). The CDR3 has 16 residues.